This passage covers 27 T cell receptor beta chains from one sample sequenced in a study of T cells after yellow fever vaccination. TCRdb fed the 5' RACE reads into MiXCR, producing one record per CDR3 protein. This repertoire shows 50,000 or so distinct CDR3 sequences, more than 5.5% found once; its top ten account for roughly 40%. The specimen comprised CD8+ T cells sorted from PBMCs, sampled on the day of the first yellow fever vaccination. The receptors come from a young man who received the YFV17D yellow fever vaccine.

This clonotype was observed a single time. A much more abundant neighbour one base away suggests this may be a read error. The chain combines TRBV6-1 with TRBJ2-1, with TRBD2 matching over 9 bases. J gave up 13 bases and V 4 bases, and 11 bases lay outside the gene matches. From germline, CDR1 is MNHNS and CDR2 SASEGT. The CDR3 is 14 residues long. The CDR3 sequence: CASSGLAVGLGQFF. The CDR3 DNA reads as TGTGCCAGCAGTGGACTAGCGGTGGGGCTAGGACAGTTCTTC.

This clonotype was seen only a few times. V usage is TRBV12-3 or TRBV12-4 and J usage is TRBJ2-5; 8 nucleotides align to TRBD1. This CDR3 region has 13 residues. Trimming cost V 6 bases and J 3 bases; bases outside gene matches: 3. CDR3 sequence (DNA): TGTGCCAGCAGACAGACAGGGGAAGAGACCCAGTACTTC. Its translation is CASRQTGEETQYF.

There are a few counts of this clonotype. The rearrangement links TRBV20-1 to TRBJ2-7; 9 nucleotides align to TRBD2. Looked up from germline, CDR1 is DFQATT and CDR2 is SNEGSKA (reference sequence). V shed 5 bases and J 3 bases; nucleotides not matched to a gene: 14. The CDR3 extends over 16 amino acids. The CDR3 protein is CSAPGILAGAIYEQYF. CDR3 sequence (DNA): TGCAGTGCTCCCGGTATCTTAGCGGGGGCCATCTACGAGCAGTACTTC.

This clonotype appeared a few times. V is TRBV4-1 and J is TRBJ1-3, with D perhaps TRBD1 (6 bases). This CDR3 region has 13 residues. Germline assignment: CDR1 MGHRA and CDR2 YSYEKL. The V gene lost 5 bases and the J gene lost 4 bases, with 9 bases spanning the gap. CDR3 sequence (DNA): TGCGCCAGCAGCTCCGGGACAGGAAACACCATATATTTT. It is translated as CASSSGTGNTIYF.

This clonotype appeared many times. The chain links TRBV5-1 to TRBJ1-1, with D unclear. The germline V gene encodes CDR1 SGHRS and CDR2 YFSETQ. The V gene lost 0 bases and the J gene lost 8 bases, with 11 bases spanning the gap. The CDR3 spans 13 residues. CDR3 protein: CASSLDVSKEAFF. The CDR3, as DNA: TGCGCCAGCAGCTTGGACGTTTCGAAGGAAGCTTTCTTT.

This clonotype came up many times. Relative to the germline gene, one junction end is altered; a read error may explain this. The chain couples TRBV12-3 or TRBV12-4 to TRBJ2-1; TRBD1 agrees at 11 bases. The CDR3 consists of 12 residues. CDR3 sequence reads: CASSPFRDRGAF. CDR3 coding DNA: TGTGCCAGCAGCCCCTTTCGGGACAGGGGGGCCTTC.

The sample holds many counts of this clonotype. V and J are TRBV27 and TRBJ1-1; D is unclear. The CDR3 spans 14 residues. The V gene's germline CDR1 is MNHEY and CDR2 SMNVEV (reference sequence). The V gene lost 5 bases and the J gene lost 2 bases, with 12 bases spanning the gap. CDR3 sequence: CASSPLGSNTEAFF. Written as DNA, the CDR3 is TGTGCCAGCAGTCCCCTGGGTAGTAACACTGAAGCTTTCTTT.

This clonotype has more than one count but fewer than ten. The chain combines TRBV29-1 with TRBJ2-7; possible D gene TRBD2, 6 bases. The germline gives CDR1 SQVTM, CDR2 ANQGSEA. The CDR3 covers 11 residues. With 7 bases removed from V and 6 bases from J, the gap between germline ends came to 13 bases. CDR3 amino acids: CSAGTSIEQYF. The CDR3 coding sequence is TGCAGCGCCGGGACTTCTATCGAGCAGTACTTC.

This clonotype was seen ten or more times. The rearrangement uses TRBV20-1 and TRBJ1-1; D not resolved. Germline values: CDR1 DFQATT, CDR2 SNEGSKA (reference sequence). V lost 6 bases, J lost 0 bases, and 17 bases lay in between. The CDR3 consists of 15 residues. DNA for the CDR3: TGCAGTGCCGACCCCCTGGAACCGATGAACACTGAAGCTTTCTTT. Protein product: CSADPLEPMNTEAFF.

This clonotype was observed a few times. The rearrangement links TRBV20-1 to TRBJ1-5; D gene uncertain. Germline CDR1 reads DFQATT; CDR2 reads SNEGSKA (reference sequence). V was cut by 0 bases and J by 4 bases, with 7 bases left in between. The CDR3 consists of 13 residues. CDR3: CSARDLGNQPQHF. As DNA, the CDR3 is TGCAGTGCTAGAGATCTAGGGAATCAGCCCCAGCATTTT.

The chain uses TRBV25-1 and TRBJ2-5, with D possibly matching TRBD2 (5 bases). Looked up from germline, CDR1 is MGHDK and CDR2 is SYGVNS. The CDR3 runs to 13 residues. Trimming stripped 7 bases from V and 2 bases from J, with 11 bases between. CDR3 sequence reads: CASTDWEQETQYF. For the CDR3, the DNA is TGTGCCAGCACCGACTGGGAGCAAGAGACCCAGTACTTC.

This clonotype was observed many times. The J gene is TRBJ1-2, the V gene TRBV12-3 or TRBV12-4, with D maybe TRBD1 (6 bases). The CDR3 length is 13 residues. Trimming took 7 bases from V and 4 from J, leaving 13 bases between them. Written as DNA, the CDR3 is TGTGCCAGCACTCCCGGGGGCGGCTATGGCTACACCTTC. This translates into CASTPGGGYGYTF.

This clonotype occurred a few times. The chain recombines TRBV12-5 with TRBJ2-7, with 7 bases identical to TRBD1. Germline V gene lookup returns CDR1 LGHNT and CDR2 FRNRAP. This CDR3 contains 13 residues. In DNA form, the CDR3 reads TGTGCCGAGGGACAGTCATCCTCTTACGAGCAGTACGTC. This codes for CAEGQSSSYEQYV.

This clonotype was detected only a few times. The chain recombines TRBV7-2 with TRBJ1-2; D is undetermined. CDR1 is SGHTA and CDR2 is FQGNSA in the germline V gene. V shed 3 bases and J shed 8 bases, with 10 bases lying between them. CDR3 length: 12 residues. The CDR3, as DNA: TGTGCCAGCAGCTTCCTTTCTGAAGGCTACACCTTC. The encoded protein is CASSFLSEGYTF. Using reference TRBV7-2 and TRBJ1-2 for the parts outside the CDR3, the full variable domain is GAGVSQSPSNKVTEKGKDVELRCDPISGHTALYWYRQSLGQGLEFLIYFQGNSAPDKSGLPSDRFSAERTGGSVSTLTIQRTQQEDSAVYLCASSFLSEGYTFGSGTRLTVV.

This clonotype was recorded at least ten times. The J gene is TRBJ2-7, the V gene TRBV5-1; no definite D call. This CDR3 spans 14 amino acids. Germline assignment: CDR1 SGHRS and CDR2 YFSETQ. The V gene lost 1 base and the J gene lost 2 bases, with 10 bases spanning the gap. CDR3 residues: CASSLNGWAYEQYV. As DNA, the CDR3 is TGCGCCAGCAGCTTGAATGGATGGGCCTACGAGCAGTACGTC.

This clonotype came up many times. The V gene is TRBV11-2, the J gene TRBJ2-3, with 9 nucleotides matching TRBD2. The germline gives CDR1 SGHAT, CDR2 FQNNGV. The CDR3 runs to 15 residues. V shed 5 bases and J 4 bases; nucleotides not matched to a gene: 7. Here the CDR3 DNA reads TGTGCCAGCAGCGTGCGGGGGGGCGTCGCAGATACGCAGTATTTT. Translating gives CASSVRGGVADTQYF.

Turning to this clonotype: A much larger clone is a single base away; this may be a read error. The chain couples TRBV12-3 or TRBV12-4 to TRBJ1-1; perhaps TRBD1 as D (6 bases). With 5 bases removed from V and 1 base from J, the gap between germline ends came to 11 bases. CDR3 size: 14 residues. In DNA form, the CDR3 reads TGTGCCAGCAGTCCGGACAGCGGGAACACTGAAGCTTTCTTT. The encoded protein is CASSPDSGNTEAFF.

In its sample, this clonotype was seen many times. The J gene is TRBJ2-3, the V gene TRBV7-6; 7 bases map to TRBD1. The V gene's germline CDR1 is SGHVS and CDR2 FNYEAQ. Trimming cost V 4 bases and J 0 bases; bases outside gene matches: 7. The CDR3 spans 16 residues. The CDR3 protein is CASSYRDSLSTDTQYF. CDR3 nucleotide sequence: TGTGCCAGCAGCTACAGGGACAGTCTTAGCACAGATACGCAGTATTTT.

At least ten counts were recorded for this clonotype. The chain uses TRBV7-8 and TRBJ2-7; D is unresolved. Germline assignment: CDR1 SGHVS and CDR2 FQNEAQ. The CDR3 length is 14 residues. The ends were cut back, 0 bases at V and 0 bases at J, with 6 bases in the middle. The CDR3 DNA follows: TGTGCCAGCAGCTTAGCGCCCAGCTCCTACGAGCAGTACGTC. It specifies CASSLAPSSYEQYV.

This clonotype was observed at least ten times. The V gene is TRBV13, the J gene TRBJ2-5; the D gene is possibly TRBD2 (5 bases). This CDR3 has 11 residues. V was shortened by 11 bases and J by 6 bases, with 13 bases between the two germline ends. Looked up from germline, CDR1 is PRHDT and CDR2 is FYEKMQ (reference sequence). CDR3 region: CASSEGKTQYF. The CDR3 nucleotides read TGTGCCTCAAGCGAGGGAAAGACCCAGTACTTC.

The rearrangement links TRBV3-1 to TRBJ2-5, with 8 bases matching TRBD2. The V and J ends lost 0 bases and 0 bases, in that order; junction bases with no gene match: 3. CDR3 length: 16 residues. Germline V gives CDR1 LGHDT, CDR2 YNNKEL (reference sequence). The chain's CDR3 is CASSQERRGDQETQYF. The DNA for the CDR3 is TGTGCCAGCAGCCAAGAAAGGCGGGGGGACCAAGAGACCCAGTACTTC.

This clonotype was seen at least ten times. This sequence joins TRBV14 and TRBJ2-7; 10 bases match TRBD1. The CDR3 extends over 13 amino acids. The V gene end was trimmed by 5 bases and the J gene end by 5 bases; junction bases not matched to a gene: 3. Germline V gene data show CDR1 as SGHDN and CDR2 as FVKESK. The CDR3 loop is CASSKTGGNEQYF. The CDR3 nucleotides read TGTGCCAGCAGCAAGACAGGGGGCAACGAGCAGTACTTC.

V gene TRBV4-2 combines with J gene TRBJ1-5; D not resolved. The CDR3 contains 15 residues. Germline CDR1 reads LGHNA; CDR2 reads YNFKEQ. V was cut by 0 bases and J by 6 bases, with 12 bases left in between. In DNA form, the CDR3 reads TGTGCCAGCAGCCAAGATCTATTTCCTAGTCAGCCCCAGCATTTT. Translated, it gives CASSQDLFPSQPQHF.

This clonotype was picked up many times. The J gene is TRBJ2-7, the V gene TRBV11-2, with 11 bases matching TRBD1. The length of the CDR3 is 16 residues. The trim removed 3 bases at V and 5 bases at J, leaving 9 bases unmatched. Germline V lookup: CDR1 SGHAT, CDR2 FQNNGV. CDR3 in amino acids: CASSFSPGTGGDEQYF. The CDR3 coding sequence is TGTGCCAGCAGCTTCTCACCCGGGACAGGGGGTGACGAGCAGTACTTC.

This clonotype came up many times. The chain has TRBV5-4 and TRBJ1-2; maybe TRBD1 (5 bases). Germline V gene sequence: CDR1 SGHNT, CDR2 YYREEE (reference sequence). The CDR3 totals 15 residues. The germline V and J ends were trimmed by 1 base and 0 bases, with 10 bases remaining between them. For the CDR3, the DNA is TGTGCCAGCAGCTTGTGGCAGGGAACTAACTATGGCTACACCTTC. As protein: CASSLWQGTNYGYTF.

This chain joins TRBV3-1 and TRBJ2-5, with TRBD2 matching 7 bases. This CDR3 contains 16 residues. Germline trimming cut 2 bases from V and 5 bases from J; bases unmatched to any gene: 11. Germline loops: CDR1 LGHDT, CDR2 YNNKEL (reference sequence). CDR3 DNA: TGTGCCAGCAGCCAAAAATGGGGGGGTCCTGTCGAGACCCAGTACTTC. It yields the protein CASSQKWGGPVETQYF.

This clonotype appeared many times. As DNA, the CDR3 is TGCGCCAGCAGCCAAGACAGGGGTCGTAATTCACCCCTCCACTTT. Residues: CASSQDRGRNSPLHF. The chain recombines TRBV4-3 with TRBJ1-6; TRBD1 is a possible D gene (6 bases). V was shortened by 0 bases and J by 6 bases, with 9 bases between the two germline ends. The V gene's germline CDR1 is LGHNA and CDR2 YSLEER. The CDR3 sequence is 15 residues long.